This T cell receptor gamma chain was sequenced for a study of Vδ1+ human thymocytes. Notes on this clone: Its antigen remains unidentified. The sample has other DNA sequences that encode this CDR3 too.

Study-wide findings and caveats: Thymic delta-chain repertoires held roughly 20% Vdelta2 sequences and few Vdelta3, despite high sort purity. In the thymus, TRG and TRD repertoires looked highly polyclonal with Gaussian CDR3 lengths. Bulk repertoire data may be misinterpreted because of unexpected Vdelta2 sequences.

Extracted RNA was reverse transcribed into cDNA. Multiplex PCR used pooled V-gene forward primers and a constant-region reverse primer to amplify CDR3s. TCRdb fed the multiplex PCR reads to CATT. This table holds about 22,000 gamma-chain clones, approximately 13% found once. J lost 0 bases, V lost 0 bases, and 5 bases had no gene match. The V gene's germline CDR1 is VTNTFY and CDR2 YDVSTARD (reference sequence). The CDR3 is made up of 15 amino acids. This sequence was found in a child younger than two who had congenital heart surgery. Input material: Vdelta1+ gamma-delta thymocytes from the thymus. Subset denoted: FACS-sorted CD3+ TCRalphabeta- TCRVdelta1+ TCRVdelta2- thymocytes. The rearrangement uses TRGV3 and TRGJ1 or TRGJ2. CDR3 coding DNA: TGTGCCACCTGGGACAGGCCACCGAATTATTATAAGAAACTCTTT. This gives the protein CATWDRPPNYYKKLF.